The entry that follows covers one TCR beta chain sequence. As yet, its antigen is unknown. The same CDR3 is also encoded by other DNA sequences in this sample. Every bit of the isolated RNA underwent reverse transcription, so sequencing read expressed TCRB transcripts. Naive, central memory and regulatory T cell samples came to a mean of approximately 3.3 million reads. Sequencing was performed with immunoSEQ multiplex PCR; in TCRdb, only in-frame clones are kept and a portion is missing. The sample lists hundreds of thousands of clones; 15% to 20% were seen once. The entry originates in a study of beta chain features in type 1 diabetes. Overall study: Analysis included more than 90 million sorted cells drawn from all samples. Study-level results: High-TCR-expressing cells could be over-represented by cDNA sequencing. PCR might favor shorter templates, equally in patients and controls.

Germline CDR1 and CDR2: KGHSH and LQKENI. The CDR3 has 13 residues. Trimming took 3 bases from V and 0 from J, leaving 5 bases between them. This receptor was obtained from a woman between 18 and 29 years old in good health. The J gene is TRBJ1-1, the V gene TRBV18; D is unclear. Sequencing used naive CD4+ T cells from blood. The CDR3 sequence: CASSPSVNTEAFF. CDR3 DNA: TGTGCCAGCTCACCCTCGGTGAACACTGAAGCTTTCTTT.